The sequence of this T cell receptor (beta chain) was determined in a study of early T cells in non-severe SARS-CoV-2 infection. Trimming took 0 bases from V and 5 from J, leaving 10 bases between them. The length of the CDR3 is 14 residues. CDR1 and CDR2 (germline): SNHLY, FYNNEI. As part of library construction, unique molecular identifiers were attached to individual cDNA molecules. TCRdb processed the 5' RACE reads anew with MiXCR; each CDR3 protein has one entry. The sample holds around 76,000 distinct CDR3 sequences, roughly 15% seen once. This material consisted of whole blood, taken at baseline. The TCR originated in an adult who was a healthcare worker with PCR-confirmed SARS-CoV-2 infection or an uninfected control (not recorded which). This chain links TRBV2 with TRBJ1-2; D call uncertain. As DNA, the CDR3 is TGTGCCAGCAGTGAAGCGCTTCCGGTTTATGGCTACACCTTC. It is translated as CASSEALPVYGYTF.